In this sample, the clone carrying this TCR beta chain turned up a few times. The entry originates in a study of blood T cell repertoires in COVID-19. At the level of the study: T cells, B-cell-depleted T cells, or PBMCs supplied cDNA or gDNA.

Individuals drawn from 20 to 25 US areas were roughly 18 to 89 years old. Trimming took 0 bases from V and 1 from J, leaving 12 bases between them. This CDR3 comprises 17 residues. CDR1 is SGHTA and CDR2 is FQGNSA in the germline V gene. The method was immunoSEQ multiplex PCR; TCRdb's version includes in-frame clones alone and lacks a portion of them. The sample records about 230,000 clones, over 85% being singletons. The chain couples TRBV7-2 to TRBJ2-2; tentatively, D is TRBD1 (5 bases). The sequence was collected from a woman between 25 and 40 years old with acute COVID-19. What was sequenced was PBMCs or T cells enriched from blood (not recorded which). The CDR3: CASSLAYRRLNTGELFF. The CDR3 DNA is TGTGCCAGCAGCTTAGCCTACAGGAGACTGAACACCGGGGAGCTGTTTTTT. Using reference TRBV7-2 and TRBJ2-2 for the parts outside the CDR3, the full variable domain is GAGVSQSPSNKVTEKGKDVELRCDPISGHTALYWYRQSLGQGLEFLIYFQGNSAPDKSGLPSDRFSAERTGGSVSTLTIQRTQQEDSAVYLCASSLAYRRLNTGELFFGEGSRLTVL.